This T cell receptor beta chain is from a study of T cell changes during pregnancy in multiple sclerosis. Looked up from germline, CDR1 is MGHRA and CDR2 is YSYEKL. This CDR3 comprises 16 residues. J gave up 5 bases and V 1 base, and 8 bases lay outside the gene matches. The repertoire was sequenced with immunoSEQ multiplex PCR; TCRdb's copy has only in-frame clones and lacks some. The sample records around 39,000 clones, about 90% being singletons. Sample: CD8+ T cells from peripheral blood mononuclear cells, taken before pregnancy. The chain combines TRBV4-1 with TRBJ2-1; TRBD1 matches at 7 bases. The receptor was isolated from a female donor with multiple sclerosis, enrolled in a pregnancy study. This chain's CDR3 is CASSQADRSFDNEQFF. CDR3 DNA: TGCGCCAGCAGCCAAGCGGACAGGTCTTTCGACAATGAGCAGTTCTTC.